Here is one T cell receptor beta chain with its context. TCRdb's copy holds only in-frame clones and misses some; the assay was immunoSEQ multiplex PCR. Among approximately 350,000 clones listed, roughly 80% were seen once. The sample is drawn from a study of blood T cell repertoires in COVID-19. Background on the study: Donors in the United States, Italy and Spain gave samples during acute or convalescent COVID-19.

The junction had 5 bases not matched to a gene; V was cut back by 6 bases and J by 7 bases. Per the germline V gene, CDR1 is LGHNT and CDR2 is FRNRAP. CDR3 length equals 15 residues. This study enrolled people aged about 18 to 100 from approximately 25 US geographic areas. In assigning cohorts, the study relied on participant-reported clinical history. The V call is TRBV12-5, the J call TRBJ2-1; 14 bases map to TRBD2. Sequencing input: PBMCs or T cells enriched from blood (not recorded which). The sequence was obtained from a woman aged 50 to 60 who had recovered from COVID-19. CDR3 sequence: CASGPGLAGVNEQFF. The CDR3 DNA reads TGTGCTAGTGGCCCGGGACTAGCGGGGGTTAATGAGCAGTTCTTC.